The 18 T cell receptor beta chains below come from one sample, sequenced in a study of blood T cells in healthy people across ages. A sample-barcoded 5' primer and a J-beta primer mix were used in a second PCR of roughly 7 to 11 cycles. TCRdb processed the 5' RACE reads anew with MiXCR; each CDR3 protein has one entry. The repertoire holds roughly 680,000 distinct CDR3 sequences, with around 21% as singletons. The sequenced material came from blood. These receptors all come from a man between 65 and 85 years old in good health.

The rearrangement uses TRBV5-1 and TRBJ1-2; D possibly corresponds to TRBD1 (5 bases). In germline, CDR1 is SGHRS, CDR2 YFSETQ. With 0 bases removed from V and 1 base from J, the gap between germline ends came to 13 bases. CDR3 length equals 16 residues. CDR3 sequence reads: CASSLAKGTVNYGYTF. The CDR3 nucleotides are TGCGCCAGCAGCTTGGCAAAGGGGACGGTTAACTATGGCTACACCTTC.

The chain couples TRBV12-3 or TRBV12-4 to TRBJ2-5; 9 bases are shared with TRBD2. Unmatched junction bases numbered 6, after V lost 5 bases and J lost 5 bases. This CDR3 has 14 residues. CDR3 in amino acids: CASSRRLAEETQYF. DNA for the CDR3: TGTGCCAGCAGTCGCAGACTAGCGGAGGAGACCCAGTACTTC.

V usage is TRBV5-1 and J usage is TRBJ2-5, with TRBD1 identical over 10 bases. The CDR3 has 17 amino acids. Germline CDR1 reads SGHRS; CDR2 reads YFSETQ. The J segment lost 4 bases and the V segment lost 0 bases, leaving 9 bases of the junction unmatched. The DNA of the CDR3 is TGCGCCAGCAGCTTGGAGGGACAGGGGTACCCTGGAGAGACCCAGTACTTC. This sequence encodes CASSLEGQGYPGETQYF.

In this sample, this clonotype turned up many times. The junction differs from germline at one of its ends, possibly a read error. The gene calls are TRBV5-1 and TRBJ2-7; TRBD2 agrees at 9 bases. Germline loops: CDR1 SGHRS, CDR2 YFSETQ. This CDR3 spans 14 amino acids. For the CDR3, the DNA is TGTGCCAGCAGTATTAGCGGGAGCTCCTACGAGCAGTACTTC. Translating it yields CASSISGSSYEQYF. The full variable domain, rest sourced from reference TRBV5-1 and TRBJ2-7, is KAGVTQTPRYLIKTRGQQVTLSCSPISGHRSVSWYQQTPGQGLQFLFEYFSETQRNKGNFPGRFSGRQFSNSRSEMNVSTLELGDSALYLCASSISGSSYEQYFGPGTRLTVT.

This clonotype was seen more than once but under ten times. This chain connects TRBV27 to TRBJ2-7, with 9 bases fitting TRBD2. Germline CDR1 is MNHEY and CDR2 is SMNVEV (reference sequence). This CDR3 region has 15 residues. Trimming took 4 bases from V and 3 from J; bases not matched to a gene: 7. The CDR3 here is CASSSLAGADYEQYF. CDR3 coding DNA: TGTGCCAGCAGTTCCTTAGCGGGAGCCGACTACGAGCAGTACTTC.

This clonotype was seen just once. The V and J genes are TRBV5-6 and TRBJ2-7; D is unresolved. The CDR3 is 15 residues long. Germline CDR1 is SGHDT and CDR2 is YYEEEE. The V end lost 2 bases, the J end lost 0 bases, and 12 bases lay between the germline ends. The CDR3 here is CASSFGVVGSYEQYF. CDR3 coding DNA: TGTGCCAGCAGCTTTGGGGTTGTGGGCTCCTACGAGCAGTACTTC.

In its sample, this clonotype was seen a few times. The chain couples TRBV5-1 to TRBJ2-3; D possibly uses TRBD1 or TRBD2 (5 bases each). V was pared by 4 bases and J by 2 bases, with 14 bases between. Germline V gene data show CDR1 as SGHRS and CDR2 as YFSETQ. The CDR3 extends over 15 amino acids. CDR3 DNA sequence: TGCGCCAGCAGCCACGGGGCCGTCCTCACAGATACGCAGTATTTT. It is translated as CASSHGAVLTDTQYF.

The V and J genes are TRBV6-5 and TRBJ2-3; TRBD1 is a possible D gene (6 bases). V was shortened by 3 bases and J by 3 bases, with 16 bases between the two germline ends. Germline V CDR1 and CDR2: MNHEY, SVGAGI. This CDR3 spans 16 amino acids. DNA for the CDR3: TGTGCCAGCAGTTATGGGCCAGGGGAAAAGACAGATACGCAGTATTTT. This sequence encodes CASSYGPGEKTDTQYF.

The table lists this clonotype with a few counts. An end of the junction differs from the germline gene, which may be a read error. The rearrangement links TRBV3-1 to TRBJ1-5, with D tentatively TRBD1 (5 bases). There are 14 residues in the CDR3. Germline CDR1 LGHDT, CDR2 YNNKEL (reference sequence). The CDR3 DNA reads TGTGCCAGCAGCCAAGCAGGGCTCAATCAGCCCCCGCATTTT. It codes for CASSQAGLNQPPHF.

The chain is built from TRBV27 and TRBJ1-2; 7 bases align to TRBD1. The trim removed 5 bases at V and 7 bases at J, leaving 7 bases unmatched. From germline, CDR1 is MNHEY and CDR2 SMNVEV (reference sequence). CDR3 length equals 13 residues. The CDR3 region is CASSPPGGGGYTF. The CDR3 DNA is TGTGCCAGCAGTCCACCAGGGGGGGGTGGCTACACCTTC.

V is TRBV20-1 and J is TRBJ2-4; 8 bases agree with TRBD1. Germline CDR1 and CDR2: DFQATT and SNEGSKA (reference sequence). V lost 5 bases to trimming and J lost 3 bases; unmatched junction nucleotides: 9. The CDR3 runs to 15 residues. The CDR3 spells CSAPDLDRVKNIQYF. Here the CDR3 DNA reads TGCAGTGCTCCTGATCTGGACAGGGTCAAAAACATTCAGTACTTC.

J is TRBJ2-5 and V is TRBV5-6; 8 bases map to TRBD1. The tail of the sequence fits TRBJ2-1 better, so the J call may be wrong. The CDR3 runs 16 residues. Germline CDR1 reads SGHDT; CDR2 reads YYEEEE. The CDR3 reads CASSLGGTGPGNEQFF. In DNA, the CDR3 is TGTGCCAGCAGCTTGGGAGGGACAGGTCCCGGCAATGAGCAGTTCTTC.

This clonotype was seen repeatedly, ten times or more. The CDR3 DNA follows: TGCAGCGTTGGCAAGGGGATTAGCGAGACCCAGTACTTC. Protein sequence: CSVGKGISETQYF. The rearrangement links TRBV29-1 to TRBJ2-5, with D maybe TRBD1 (5 bases). V lost 4 bases and J 5 bases, leaving 14 bases between the germline ends. In germline, CDR1 is SQVTM, CDR2 ANQGSEA. CDR3 length: 13 residues.

The V gene is TRBV7-2, the J gene TRBJ1-1; 8 nucleotides match TRBD1. The CDR3 spans 15 residues. V lost 2 bases, J lost 4 bases, and 6 bases stayed unmatched. CDR1 and CDR2 (germline): SGHTA, FQGNSA. CDR3 loop: CASSLPGQGGTEAFF. CDR3 DNA sequence: TGTGCCAGCAGCTTACCCGGACAGGGAGGCACTGAAGCTTTCTTT. Drawing the rest from reference TRBV7-2 and TRBJ1-1, the complete variable domain is GAGVSQSPSNKVTEKGKDVELRCDPISGHTALYWYRQSLGQGLEFLIYFQGNSAPDKSGLPSDRFSAERTGGSVSTLTIQRTQQEDSAVYLCASSLPGQGGTEAFFGQGTRLTVV.

The chain employs TRBV20-1 and TRBJ2-5, with 11 bases fitting TRBD2. Germline assignment: CDR1 DFQATT and CDR2 SNEGSKA (reference sequence). V was clipped by 0 bases and J by 5 bases; unmatched bases: 11. The CDR3 is 17 residues long. The CDR3 region has the DNA TGCAGTGCTAGAGATATCGGGACGCCTAGCGGGAGGGAGACCCAGTACTTC. This sequence encodes CSARDIGTPSGRETQYF.

The CDR3 region has the DNA TGCGCCAGCAGAAGTAGCGGGAAATTAGATACGCAGTATTTT. Its protein is CASRSSGKLDTQYF. V is TRBV5-1 and J is TRBJ2-3; 8 positions match TRBD2. Per germline, CDR1 SGHRS and CDR2 YFSETQ. The CDR3 loop spans 14 amino acids. V was clipped by 5 bases and J by 5 bases; unmatched bases: 7.

A few counts support this clonotype. The V and J genes are TRBV5-1 and TRBJ1-3; D is unclear. V lost 0 bases and J 4 bases, leaving 14 bases between the germline ends. The germline V gene encodes CDR1 SGHRS and CDR2 YFSETQ. This CDR3 comprises 16 residues. CDR3: CASSLEGRVDGNTIYF. The CDR3, as DNA: TGCGCCAGCAGCTTGGAAGGTCGGGTTGACGGAAACACCATATATTTT. Full variable domain (remainder filled in from reference TRBV5-1 and TRBJ1-3): KAGVTQTPRYLIKTRGQQVTLSCSPISGHRSVSWYQQTPGQGLQFLFEYFSETQRNKGNFPGRFSGRQFSNSRSEMNVSTLELGDSALYLCASSLEGRVDGNTIYFGEGSWLTVV.

The chain uses TRBV5-1 and TRBJ2-2; the D is unclear. Trimming pared 10 bases from V and 1 base from J, leaving 5 bases between. This CDR3 comprises 11 residues. CDR1 is SGHRS, CDR2 YFSETQ, per germline. As DNA, the CDR3 is TGCGCCGTACGGAACACCGGGGAGCTGTTTTTT. It is translated as CAVRNTGELFF. The whole variable domain, filled in from reference TRBV5-1 and TRBJ2-2, reads KAGVTQTPRYLIKTRGQQVTLSCSPISGHRSVSWYQQTPGQGLQFLFEYFSETQRNKGNFPGRFSGRQFSNSRSEMNVSTLELGDSALYLCAVRNTGELFFGEGSRLTVL.